These T cell receptor beta chains were read from a single sample in a study of T-cell reconstitution after alpha-beta-depleted transplantation in children. From the PCR reads, TCRdb called clonotypes with MiXCR, one entry per CDR3 protein. The sample lists approximately 520,000 distinct CDR3 sequences, approximately 29% occurring once. Here the sequenced sample was PBMCs from the stem cell graft donor, taken from the stem cell graft. Receptors originate from a human donor who donated a stem cell graft to a child with aplastic anemia. Both conserved end residues are trimmed from each CDR3.

v_gene,CDR3aa
TRBV6-5,ASSYRGRGTGELF
TRBV20-1,SAAPGGRNTGELF
TRBV15,ATGETGNTGELF
TRBV11-2,ASSLVKGLYNEQF
TRBV29-1,SVRDILAKNIQY
TRBV7-9,AGSRGGVNTEAF
TRBV30,AWNRGQGSHEQY
TRBV6-1,ASSERIGDTQY
TRBV3-1,ASSQDGGDQPQH
TRBV5-4,ASSLVEVNTGELF
TRBV7-2,ASSSDGLPNQPQH
TRBV29-1,GGTPGGSGANVLT
TRBV20-1,SAGGILAGVGNEQF
TRBV9,ASNRQGALSQETQY
TRBV29-1,SGGTGGVTEAF
TRBV6-2/TRBV6-3,AIGGASSYNEQF
TRBV5-5,ASSWDGQAKTYNEKLF
TRBV7-2,ASSMSTDTQY
TRBV27,ASSLIGPRSAGNTIY
TRBV5-6,ASSSLSPGELF
TRBV5-6,ASSSPGQPTDTQY
TRBV30,AWSVGGNTEAF
TRBV24-1,ATSEISGNTGELF
TRBV18,ASSPRQEGTEAF
TRBV11-3,ASSWTGRGKQF
TRBV7-9,ASSFPGEGPEQY